A single sample gave rise to the 7 T cell receptor beta chains below, sequenced in a study of T-cell memory formation after mild COVID-19. Using its own MiXCR run on the 5' RACE reads, TCRdb lists one record per CDR3 protein. The data hold 380,000 or so distinct CDR3 sequences, with roughly an eighth observed a single time. Sequencing input: PBMCs or a T cell subset sorted from them (not recorded which). The source of these receptors is a man younger than 35 who had mild COVID-19 (a few samples of this study predate the infection). Cell type and time point are not known.

This clonotype showed up just a few times. The V and J genes are TRBV12-3 or TRBV12-4 and TRBJ2-1, with D possibly being TRBD1 or TRBD2 (5 bases each). V lost 3 bases and J 8 bases, leaving 14 bases between the germline ends. The CDR3 spans 14 residues. The CDR3 DNA is TGTGCCAGCAGTTTGTTGGGGCTCGGGGATGAGCAGTTCTTC. It codes for CASSLLGLGDEQFF.

This chain connects TRBV7-2 to TRBJ2-5; 7 positions agree with TRBD2. The CDR3 length is 16 residues. Germline values: CDR1 SGHTA, CDR2 FQGNSA. J was trimmed by 2 bases and V by 0 bases; bases with no gene match: 6. CDR3 nucleotides: TGTGCCAGCAGCTTAGCGCTCGGGGGAGGGCAAGAGACCCAGTACTTC. Its protein product is CASSLALGGGQETQYF.

This CDR3 is CSARVPPGPFWTGELFF. CDR3 nucleotide sequence: TGCAGTGCTAGAGTACCTCCGGGACCGTTTTGGACCGGGGAGCTGTTTTTT. V and J are TRBV20-1 and TRBJ2-2; D could derive from TRBD1 or TRBD2 (5 bases each). V dropped 1 base and J dropped 5 bases, with 20 bases sitting between them. The CDR3 contains 17 residues. In germline, CDR1 is DFQATT, CDR2 SNEGSKA (reference sequence).

The chain recombines TRBV5-1 with TRBJ2-1, with D maybe TRBD1 (6 bases). The CDR3 is made up of 13 amino acids. Germline loops: CDR1 SGHRS, CDR2 YFSETQ. V lost 4 bases, J lost 4 bases, and 9 bases lay in between. In DNA, the CDR3 is TGCGCCAGCAGCCGGGACACATACAATGAGCAGTTCTTC. It encodes CASSRDTYNEQFF.

This clonotype was recorded a few times. This chain uses TRBV9 with TRBJ2-2; tentatively, D is TRBD1 or TRBD2 (6 bases each). CDR3 length: 14 amino acids. Trimming stripped 7 bases from V and 6 bases from J, with 16 bases between. The germline V gene encodes CDR1 SGDLS and CDR2 YYNGEE. CDR3 nucleotides: TGTGCCAGCTCAGGTGGGGGGCTGGCCGGGGAGCTGTTTTTT. Protein: CASSGGGLAGELFF.

The rearrangement uses TRBV7-6 and TRBJ2-2; TRBD1 might be the D (5 bases). The CDR3 length is 15 residues. Germline V gene lookup returns CDR1 SGHVS and CDR2 FNYEAQ. V lost 0 bases and J 3 bases, leaving 8 bases between the germline ends. The CDR3 nucleotides are TGTGCCAGCAGCTTAGCGTCAGGGCACACCGGGGAGCTGTTTTTT. It codes for CASSLASGHTGELFF.

This chain connects TRBV4-1 to TRBJ1-5, with 8 bases fitting TRBD1. Looked up from germline, CDR1 is MGHRA and CDR2 is YSYEKL. Trimming at V came to 0 bases and at J to 6 bases, leaving 1 base not matched to a gene. CDR3 length: 14 residues. The CDR3 bases are TGCGCCAGCAGCCAAGACAGGGGGCTTCAGCCCCAGCATTTT. Its translation: CASSQDRGLQPQHF.